The 21 T cell receptor beta chains below all came from one sample that was sequenced in a study of blood T cell repertoires in COVID-19. Some clones are missing from TCRdb's copy, which holds only in-frame ones; the method was immunoSEQ multiplex PCR. The sample has about 320,000 clones, approximately 82% seen once. The sample was peripheral blood. The receptors originated from a woman in her forties or fifties with acute or convalescent COVID-19.

This clone was found a few times. The rearrangement joins TRBV18 to TRBJ1-1, with 8 nucleotides matching TRBD1. From germline, CDR1 is KGHSH and CDR2 LQKENI. V was pared by 5 bases and J by 7 bases, with 9 bases of the junction left unmatched. The CDR3 has 14 amino acids. The CDR3 DNA reads as TGTGCCAGCTCAGCCGACGGGACAGGTCTTGAAGCTTTCTTT. Amino acid sequence: CASSADGTGLEAFF.

The chain employs TRBV19 and TRBJ2-5, with D possibly being TRBD2 (5 bases). The CDR3 contains 15 residues. Trimming stripped 6 bases from V and 5 bases from J, with 19 bases between. Germline-derived CDR1 and CDR2 are LNHDA and SQIVND (reference sequence). The CDR3 protein is CASRRLSSGAETQYF. DNA for the CDR3: TGTGCCAGTAGGAGATTGAGCAGCGGAGCGGAGACCCAGTACTTC.

V usage is TRBV9 and J usage is TRBJ2-3; 7 bases match TRBD1. Germline CDR1 and CDR2: SGDLS and YYNGEE. The J segment lost 1 base and the V segment lost 7 bases, leaving 0 bases of the junction unmatched. The CDR3 runs 12 residues. The DNA for the CDR3 is TGTGCCAGCCAGGGGGGCACAGATACGCAGTATTTT. Residues: CASQGGTDTQYF.

The chain has TRBV6-2 or TRBV6-3 and TRBJ1-1, with D perhaps TRBD1 (6 bases). Germline V gene sequence: CDR1 MNHEY, CDR2 SVGEGT. Trimming removed 2 bases at V and 11 bases at J, with 12 bases between. The CDR3 length is 12 residues. DNA for the CDR3: TGTGCCAGCAGTTACGCGGGGGCCCGGGCTTTCTTT. This codes for CASSYAGARAFF.

The V and J genes are TRBV24-1 and TRBJ2-3; tentatively, D is TRBD2 (7 bases). Trimming removed 9 bases at V and 0 bases at J, with 9 bases between. The CDR3 has 13 amino acids. CDR1 and CDR2 from the germline V gene are KGHDR and SFDVKD. The CDR3 reads CATGGASTDTQYF. The DNA of the CDR3 is TGTGCCACCGGGGGGGCTAGCACAGATACGCAGTATTTT.

CDR3 DNA: TGTGCCAGCAGTGAACCTTACGAGCAGTACGTC. As protein: CASSEPYEQYV. The J gene is TRBJ2-7, the V gene TRBV6-1; D gene ambiguous. This CDR3 is built from 11 residues. Trimming took off 2 bases at V and 4 bases at J, with 3 bases between the two ends. From germline, CDR1 is MNHNS and CDR2 SASEGT.

The rearrangement joins TRBV2 to TRBJ1-5; D is perhaps TRBD1 (5 bases). Deletions cut 10 bases from V and 0 bases from J, with 19 bases between. The CDR3 covers 16 residues. Germline loops: CDR1 SNHLY, CDR2 FYNNEI. CDR3 in amino acids: CAIPRRGNYSNQPQHF. The DNA for the CDR3 is TGTGCCATCCCCCGGAGGGGTAATTATAGCAATCAGCCCCAGCATTTT.

The chain is built from TRBV7-9 and TRBJ2-3; TRBD2 might be the D (7 bases). V was clipped by 3 bases and J by 3 bases, with 13 bases between them. Germline loops: CDR1 SEHNR, CDR2 FQNEAQ (reference sequence). There are 15 residues in the CDR3. CDR3 residues: CASSLGGRGTDTQYF. The CDR3 coding sequence is TGTGCCAGCAGCTTGGGAGGGAGGGGGACAGATACGCAGTATTTT. Looking up the rest from reference TRBV7-9 and TRBJ2-3 gives the full variable domain: DTGVSQNPRHKITKRGQNVTFRCDPISEHNRLYWYRQTLGQGPEFLTYFQNEAQLEKSRLLSDRFSAERPKGSFSTLEIQRTEQGDSAMYLCASSLGGRGTDTQYFGPGTRLTVL.

The rearrangement links TRBV12-5 to TRBJ1-5, with a tentative D call TRBD1 (6 bases). Trimming removed 1 base from V and 4 bases from J, with 20 bases in between. The CDR3 consists of 18 residues. Germline V CDR1 and CDR2: LGHNT, FRNRAP. CDR3 region: CASGLGSHRDNPNQPQHF. CDR3 DNA: TGTGCTAGTGGTTTGGGGTCTCACCGGGACAACCCTAATCAGCCCCAGCATTTT.

The CDR3 region is CASSEGGRTAGYEQYF. Here the CDR3 DNA reads TGTGCCAGCAGCGAGGGCGGGAGGACCGCCGGCTACGAGCAGTACTTC. The genes are TRBV9 and TRBJ2-7, with TRBD2 matching over 8 bases. After removal of 3 bases from V and 3 bases from J, the junction contained 11 bases not matched to a gene. Germline CDR1 is SGDLS and CDR2 is YYNGEE. The CDR3 has 16 residues.

The genes are TRBV5-6 and TRBJ2-3, with D perhaps TRBD2 (6 bases). In germline, CDR1 is SGHDT, CDR2 YYEEEE. The CDR3 spans 13 residues. V lost 0 bases and J lost 11, with 13 bases in between. The CDR3 here is CASSLAAGRVQYF. CDR3 nucleotides: TGTGCCAGCAGCTTGGCGGCGGGAAGGGTGCAGTATTTT.

This clone has just a few counts. The J gene is TRBJ1-5, the V gene TRBV19, with D possibly TRBD1 on 6 matching bases. CDR1 is LNHDA and CDR2 is SQIVND in the germline V gene (reference sequence). There are 16 residues in the CDR3. Trimming removed 8 bases at V and 5 bases at J, with 22 bases between. The DNA of the CDR3 is TGTGCCAGTCATGACACAGGGAGGGGAAATTATCAGCCCCAGCATTTT. Translating it yields CASHDTGRGNYQPQHF.

The chain employs TRBV5-4 and TRBJ2-7, with 13 positions matching TRBD2. CDR1 and CDR2 (germline): SGHNT, YYREEE (reference sequence). CDR3 length: 15 amino acids. V dropped 2 bases and J dropped 3; count of bases not matched to a gene: 2. The CDR3: CASSLGTSGNYEQYF. Written as DNA, the CDR3 is TGTGCCAGCAGCTTAGGGACTAGCGGGAACTACGAGCAGTACTTC.

This clone was seen a single time. V usage is TRBV12-5 and J usage is TRBJ2-3, with D tentatively TRBD1 (6 bases). V gave up 5 bases and J gave up 3 bases, with 6 bases separating them. CDR1 is LGHNT, CDR2 FRNRAP, per germline. The CDR3 is made up of 12 amino acids. In nucleotides, the CDR3 is TGTGCTAGTGGTAGGGGGACAGATACGCAGTATTTT. This encodes CASGRGTDTQYF. The full variable domain, completed using reference TRBV12-5 and TRBJ2-3, is DARVTQTPRHKVTEMGQEVTMRCQPILGHNTVFWYRQTMMQGLELLAYFRNRAPLDDSGMPKDRFSAEMPDATLATLKIQPSEPRDSAVYFCASGRGTDTQYFGPGTRLTVL.

This clone was seen only a few times. The chain links TRBV24-1 to TRBJ1-1, with D possibly matching TRBD1 (5 bases). The germline V gene encodes CDR1 KGHDR and CDR2 SFDVKD. The V gene lost 7 bases and the J gene lost 3 bases, with 11 bases spanning the gap. The CDR3 covers 13 residues. CDR3 in DNA: TGTGCCACCAGGGGGGGGAGCGACACTGAAGCTTTCTTT. It translates to CATRGGSDTEAFF.

This clone occurred a few times. The gene calls are TRBV30 and TRBJ1-2; 7 nucleotides agree with TRBD1. Trimming cost V 2 bases and J 0 bases; bases outside gene matches: 6. From germline, CDR1 is GTSNPN and CDR2 SVGIG (reference sequence). This CDR3 contains 15 residues. In DNA, the CDR3 is TGTGCCTGGAGTACCGGGACAGATACTAACTATGGCTACACCTTC. Its translation is CAWSTGTDTNYGYTF.

The CDR3 spells CASTPLAGRDTQYF. The CDR3 nucleotides read TGTGCCAGCACCCCACTAGCGGGGAGAGATACGCAGTATTTT. The chain joins TRBV28 to TRBJ2-3; 10 bases match TRBD2. CDR3 length: 14 residues. The germline V gene encodes CDR1 MDHEN and CDR2 SYDVKM. V was pared by 7 bases and J by 5 bases, with 6 bases of the junction left unmatched.

About this clone itself: The same CDR3 is also encoded by other DNA sequences in this sample. J is TRBJ1-1 and V is TRBV6-5; no clear D. CDR1 is MNHEY, CDR2 SVGAGI, per germline. V was shortened by 3 bases and J by 1 base, with 6 bases between the two germline ends. This CDR3 comprises 13 residues. DNA for the CDR3: TGTGCCAGCAGTTATCAGAAGAACACTGAAGCTTTCTTT. This translates into CASSYQKNTEAFF.

This chain uses TRBV7-9 with TRBJ2-1, with 10 bases lining up with TRBD1. Germline V gene lookup returns CDR1 SEHNR and CDR2 FQNEAQ (reference sequence). Trimming took 5 bases from V and 5 from J; bases not matched to a gene: 0. This CDR3 spans 13 amino acids. Here the CDR3 DNA reads TGTGCCAGCAGCGGGACAGGGGACAATGAGCAGTTCTTC. It encodes CASSGTGDNEQFF.

V and J are TRBV29-1 and TRBJ1-3, with D perhaps TRBD1 (5 bases). The CDR3 runs to 13 residues. Trimming cost V 7 bases and J 0 bases, with 10 bases left between them. Germline V CDR1 and CDR2: SQVTM, ANQGSEA. CDR3 nucleotides: TGCAGCGCCGATGACAGCTCTGGAAACACCATATATTTT. Protein product: CSADDSSGNTIYF. Using reference TRBV29-1 and TRBJ1-3 for the parts outside the CDR3, the full variable domain is SAVISQKPSRDICQRGTSLTIQCQVDSQVTMMFWYRQQPGQSLTLIATANQGSEATYESGFVIDKFPISRPNLTFSTLTVSNMSPEDSSIYLCSADDSSGNTIYFGEGSWLTVV.

The chain recombines TRBV28 with TRBJ1-1; 9 bases align to TRBD1. This CDR3 has 14 amino acids. CDR1 is MDHEN, CDR2 SYDVKM, per germline. V lost 4 bases and J lost 9; bases outside the gene matches: 9. Written as DNA, the CDR3 is TGTGCCAGCAGTTATGGTGTGGGACAGGGTAAAGCTTTCTTT. Protein sequence: CASSYGVGQGKAFF.